These 4 T cell receptor beta chains were sequenced from one sample in a study of blood T cell repertoires in COVID-19. The repertoire was sequenced with immunoSEQ multiplex PCR; TCRdb's copy has only in-frame clones and lacks some. The sample shows approximately 86,000 clones, 85% of them seen only once. The sample consisted of peripheral blood. These receptors were collected from a man aged 45-65 years with acute or convalescent COVID-19.

This chain uses TRBV5-1 with TRBJ2-7; tentatively, D is TRBD2 (5 bases). Deletions cut 4 bases from V and 3 bases from J, with 11 bases between. Germline V gene lookup returns CDR1 SGHRS and CDR2 YFSETQ. The CDR3 is 13 residues long. This CDR3 is CASSRDVGYEQYF. The CDR3 DNA reads as TGCGCCAGCAGCCGGGATGTCGGCTACGAGCAGTACTTC.

This chain uses TRBV7-9 with TRBJ1-5; TRBD1 matches 7 bases. J lost 1 base, V lost 5 bases, and 5 bases had no gene match. The CDR3 length is 15 residues. In germline, CDR1 is SEHNR, CDR2 FQNEAQ (reference sequence). The CDR3 bases are TGTGCCAGCAGCGTAGGGACAGCCAGCAATCAGCCCCAGCATTTT. This encodes CASSVGTASNQPQHF.

V gene TRBV19 combines with J gene TRBJ2-5; 9 bases fit TRBD2. Germline V gives CDR1 LNHDA, CDR2 SQIVND (reference sequence). V lost 3 bases, J lost 1 base, and 6 bases stayed unmatched. This CDR3 is built from 16 residues. The CDR3 protein is CASSIGAGGVQETQYF. The DNA of the CDR3 is TGTGCCAGTAGTATTGGAGCGGGGGGTGTCCAAGAGACCCAGTACTTC.

The chain joins TRBV7-2 to TRBJ2-7; 7 bases align to TRBD2. This CDR3 spans 14 amino acids. After removal of 3 bases from V and 5 bases from J, the junction contained 7 bases not matched to a gene. Germline-derived CDR1 and CDR2 are SGHTA and FQGNSA. The CDR3 bases are TGTGCCAGCAGCTTCGGCGGGAGCGGGGACGAGCAGTACTTC. Translation: CASSFGGSGDEQYF. Full variable domain (missing parts from reference TRBV7-2 and TRBJ2-7): GAGVSQSPSNKVTEKGKDVELRCDPISGHTALYWYRQSLGQGLEFLIYFQGNSAPDKSGLPSDRFSAERTGGSVSTLTIQRTQQEDSAVYLCASSFGGSGDEQYFGPGTRLTVT.